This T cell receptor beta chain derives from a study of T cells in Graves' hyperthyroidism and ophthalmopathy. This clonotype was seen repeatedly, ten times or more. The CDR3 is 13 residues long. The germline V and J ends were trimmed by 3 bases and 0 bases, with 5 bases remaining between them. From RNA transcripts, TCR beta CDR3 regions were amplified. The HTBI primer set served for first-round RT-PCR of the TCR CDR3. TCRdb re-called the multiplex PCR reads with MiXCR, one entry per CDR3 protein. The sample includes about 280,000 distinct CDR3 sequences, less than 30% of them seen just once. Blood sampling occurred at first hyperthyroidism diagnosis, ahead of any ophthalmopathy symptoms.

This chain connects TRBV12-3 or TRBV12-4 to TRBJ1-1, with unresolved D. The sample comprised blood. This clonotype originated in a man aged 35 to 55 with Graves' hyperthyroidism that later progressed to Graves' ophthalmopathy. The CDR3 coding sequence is TGTGCCAGCAGTTTTGGAATGAACACTGAAGCTTTCTTT. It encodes CASSFGMNTEAFF.